This entry features one T cell receptor (beta chain) sequence. Its antigen is not known. Before the COVID-19 pandemic, during about 2011-2019, CD4+ T cells were taken from unexposed donors. After less than 11 days of culture, CD4+ T cells were isolated. This CDR3 spans 15 amino acids. The germline CDR1 and CDR2 sequences are SGHNT and YENEEA. The V gene lost 5 bases and the J gene lost 2 bases, with 12 bases spanning the gap. This record belongs to a study of CD4 T cells in relation to SARS-CoV-2 and coronaviruses. TCRdb's table, derived via immunoSEQ multiplex PCR, lists solely in-frame clones and lacks some. The repertoire holds about 22,000 clones, about three quarters seen once, with approximately 15% in the top ten.

The rearrangement uses TRBV11-3 and TRBJ2-2, with D tentatively TRBD1 (5 bases). The receptor comes from a human donor in good health. Material for sequencing was CD4+ T cells from PBMCs, cultured in vitro. CDR3 protein: CASSQRTLNTGELFF. CDR3 bases: TGTGCCAGCAGCCAACGGACACTTAACACCGGGGAGCTGTTTTTT. The full variable domain, its missing parts supplied by reference TRBV11-3 and TRBJ2-2, is EAGVVQSPRYKIIEKKQPVAFWCNPISGHNTLYWYLQNLGQGPELLIRYENEEAVDDSQLPKDRFSAERLKGVDSTLKIQPAELGDSAVYLCASSQRTLNTGELFFGEGSRLTVL.